Sequencing of this T cell receptor (beta chain) was carried out in a study of cytomegalovirus exposure and HLA in healthy donors. Study at large: Both the roughly 120 validation repertoires and the 666 first-cohort repertoires used the same platform, as reported by a later analysis. Overall study results and limits: It was confirmed in vitro that three of the CMV-associated chains were specific for CMV antigens.

This clone was observed a few times. What it recognizes is unknown. The donors were part of the validation cohort of 120 subjects. That cohort was separate from the first cohort, which comprised fewer than 800 subjects. This CDR3 is built from 14 residues. The ends lost 7 bases at V and 1 base at J; junction bases unmatched: 4. From germline, CDR1 is SNHLY and CDR2 FYNNEI. Profiling relied on immunoSEQ multiplex PCR, and the TCRdb table lists in-frame clones only, not all of them. Seen here are 150,000 to 200,000 clones, roughly three quarters observed once, and the top ten hold roughly 1.2%. The J gene is TRBJ2-1, the V gene TRBV2; 7 nucleotides line up with TRBD1. Sequencing was carried out using PBMCs. The receptor's source is a woman aged 25 to 45 in good health and CMV-seronegative. The CDR3 is CASIYRGSYNEQFF. The CDR3 DNA reads TGTGCCAGCATCTACAGGGGTTCCTACAATGAGCAGTTCTTC.